Sequencing of this TCR delta chain was carried out in a study of gamma-delta chains in newborns, infants, children. About the study: Polyclonal expansion of innate γδ T cells after birth follows microbial exposure.

This CDR3 is 15 amino acids long. Germline V gene lookup returns CDR1 TVYSNPD and CDR2 GDNSRS (reference sequence). On this clone itself: Just one base apart from a much larger clone, this may be a read error.

TCRdb re-called clones from the reads using CATT. The table has roughly 7,200 delta-chain clones, roughly 0.66% seen once. The clonotype originates from a child who was a newborn, infant or young child, either healthy, febrile or measles-vaccinated (not recorded which). The J gene is TRDJ3, the V gene TRDV3; 12 positions agree with TRDD3. Source material: blood. The CDR3 DNA reads TGTGCCGTACTGGGGGATACCTGGGACACCCGACGGATGTTTTTC. Its translation is CAVLGDTWDTRRMFF. Filled out from reference TRDV3 and TRDJ3, the complete variable domain reads CDKVTQSSPDQTVASGSEVVLLCTYDTVYSNPDLFWYRIRPDYSFQFVFYGDNSRSEGADFTQGRFSVKHILTQKAFHLVISPVRTEDSATYYCAVLGDTWDTRRMFFGTGIKLFVEP.